One sample yielded the 2 T cell receptor beta chains listed below, sequenced in a study of cytomegalovirus exposure and HLA in healthy donors (dated by TCRdb to the late 2010s). Library construction relied on the immunoSEQ multiplex PCR assay. For the multiplex PCR, a mixture combining 60 forward primers for TCR Vbeta segments and 13 reverse primers for TCR Jbeta segments was used. TCRdb limited this immuneACCESS table to in-frame rearrangements with V and J called. A share of clones is missing; checked studies link under half to unresolved V genes, and the rest is unexplained. The sample table on file contains tens of thousands of clones. In total, the top ten clones hold about 1% of the sample. The source material was PBMCs. These receptors all stem from a woman younger than 45 in good health and CMV-seronegative.

J is TRBJ1-2 and V is TRBV5-6; unclear D gene. Germline V lookup: CDR1 SGHDT, CDR2 YYEEEE. CDR3 length: 15 amino acids. The germline V and J ends were trimmed by 3 bases and 4 bases, with 16 bases remaining between them. The DNA for the CDR3 is TGTGCCAGCAGCTCCCCTAAAAGTTCTTCCTATGGCTACACCTTC. Translation gives CASSSPKSSSYGYTF.

The J gene is TRBJ1-6, the V gene TRBV6-6; D not certain. There are 12 residues in the CDR3. Germline V gene data show CDR1 as MNHNY and CDR2 as SVGAGI (reference sequence). The V and J ends lost 8 bases and 7 bases respectively, with 9 bases between them. The CDR3 sequence is CASVEGNSPLHF. In DNA form, the CDR3 reads TGTGCCAGCGTGGAGGGAAATTCACCCCTCCACTTT.